This T cell receptor (beta chain) was recovered during a study of graft-versus-host responses after intestinal transplantation. As for the study in general: Recipients were given multivisceral, liver-intestinal, or isolated intestinal transplants. Among the recipients, all got anti-thymocyte globulin induction and then tacrolimus and steroids for around 3 years.

Germline V gives CDR1 MDHEN, CDR2 SYDVKM. The V and J ends lost 2 bases and 6 bases, in that order; junction bases with no gene match: 6. The CDR3 consists of 15 residues. Findings of the study overall: When patients had graft-donor T cell macrochimerism, their allografts held high graft-versus-host to host-versus-graft clonal ratios. Detected in recipient marrow were GvH clones, some of which were first observed in ileum or blood.

The sample holds one count of this clone. Its antigen is undetermined. The method was immunoSEQ multiplex PCR; TCRdb's version includes in-frame clones alone and lacks a portion of them. The sample lists under 75,000 clones, nearly 90% occurring once. V gene TRBV28 combines with J gene TRBJ1-1; 10 positions match TRBD1. The TCR sequence derives from a human donor who was the organ donor for an intestinal transplant. This specimen consisted of unstimulated CD8+ T cells sorted from spleen or lymph node cells, obtained before transplant. In nucleotides, the CDR3 is TGTGCCAGCAGTTTACAGGGACAGGGGTACTCTGAAGCTTTCTTT. This sequence encodes CASSLQGQGYSEAFF.